The 13 T cell receptor beta chains below were found in one sample sequenced in a study of cytomegalovirus exposure and HLA in healthy donors. Only in-frame clones appear in the TCRdb table, and some are missing; sequencing was by immunoSEQ multiplex PCR. The data contain over 60,000 clones, just over 95% of them singletons. Sequenced input: PBMCs. These receptors were taken from a woman aged 18-35 years in good health and CMV-seropositive.

The chain employs TRBV30 and TRBJ2-3, with D possibly being TRBD1 (5 bases). V was trimmed by 3 bases and J by 4 bases, leaving 8 bases between them. Germline values: CDR1 GTSNPN, CDR2 SVGIG (reference sequence). CDR3 length equals 12 residues. In DNA, the CDR3 is TGTGCCTGGAGCAGGGTCGCAGATACGCAGTATTTT. Translation: CAWSRVADTQYF.

The V call is TRBV19, the J call TRBJ1-5; TRBD1 matches at 8 bases. CDR3 length: 14 amino acids. V shed 9 bases and J 7 bases; nucleotides not matched to a gene: 11. In germline, CDR1 is LNHDA, CDR2 SQIVND (reference sequence). The CDR3 loop is CASDGQGSSQPQHF. The DNA of the CDR3 is TGTGCCAGCGACGGACAGGGTTCGTCGCAGCCCCAGCATTTT.

Comments on this clone: At one end, the junction sequence differs from germline, possibly due to a read error. The rearrangement joins TRBV18 to TRBJ2-1, with 9 bases fitting TRBD2. This CDR3 has 17 amino acids. Per the germline V gene, CDR1 is KGHSH and CDR2 is LQKENI. The CDR3 nucleotides are TGTGCCAGCTCTCCACCCTTAGCGGGGGATTTCCACAATGAGCAGTTCTTC. Amino acid sequence: CASSPPLAGDFHNEQFF. Full variable domain (remainder filled in from reference TRBV18 and TRBJ2-1): NAGVMQNPRHLVRRRGQEARLRCSPMKGHSHVYWYRQLPEEGLKFMVYLQKENIIDESGMPKERFSAEFPKEGPSILRIQQVVRGDSAAYFCASSPPLAGDFHNEQFFGPGTRLTVL.

The CDR3 sequence is CASSLSVNTEAFF. In nucleotides, the CDR3 is TGTGCCAGCAGCTTATCAGTGAACACTGAAGCTTTCTTT. The chain employs TRBV11-2 and TRBJ1-1; the D is unclear. Germline values: CDR1 SGHAT, CDR2 FQNNGV. Trimming removed 2 bases from V and 0 bases from J, with 4 bases in between. This CDR3 contains 13 residues.

The chain uses TRBV7-2 and TRBJ2-5, with TRBD1 as a possible D gene (6 bases). Trimming took off 6 bases at V and 6 bases at J, with 26 bases between the two ends. CDR1 SGHTA and CDR2 FQGNSA come from the germline V gene. This CDR3 is built from 17 residues. This CDR3 is CASSPAAPFVTGKTQYF. The CDR3 DNA reads TGTGCCAGCAGTCCAGCGGCACCATTTGTTACAGGGAAGACCCAGTACTTC.

The chain carries TRBV30 and TRBJ1-2; 7 nucleotides line up with TRBD1. Per the germline V gene, CDR1 is GTSNPN and CDR2 is SVGIG (reference sequence). This CDR3 is 15 amino acids long. The V segment lost 0 bases and the J segment 3 bases; nucleotides outside the gene matches: 7. The CDR3 loop reads CAWSVGSGGYYGYTF. For the CDR3, the DNA is TGTGCCTGGAGTGTTGGGTCAGGGGGGTACTATGGCTACACCTTC.

The V gene is TRBV7-6, the J gene TRBJ2-1, with 7 nucleotides matching TRBD1. The V segment lost 5 bases and the J segment 3 bases; nucleotides outside the gene matches: 7. Germline CDR1 is SGHVS and CDR2 is FNYEAQ. The CDR3 loop spans 15 amino acids. The CDR3 loop reads CASSAPRTGYNEQFF. In nucleotides, the CDR3 is TGTGCCAGCAGCGCGCCAAGGACAGGCTACAATGAGCAGTTCTTC. Full variable domain (missing parts from reference TRBV7-6 and TRBJ2-1): GAGVSQSPRYKVTKRGQDVALRCDPISGHVSLYWYRQALGQGPEFLTYFNYEAQQDKSGLPNDRFSAERPEGSISTLTIQRTEQRDSAMYRCASSAPRTGYNEQFFGPGTRLTVL.

Concerning this clone itself: The same CDR3 can be traced to other DNA sequences in this sample. The CDR3 region is CASSQGGGYEQYF. For the CDR3, the DNA is TGTGCCAGCAGCCAAGGGGGGGGTTACGAGCAGTACTTC. The chain carries TRBV4-2 and TRBJ2-7, with 7 bases that match TRBD2. The junction had 1 base not matched to a gene; V was cut back by 1 base and J by 4 bases. Per the germline V gene, CDR1 is LGHNA and CDR2 is YNFKEQ. The CDR3 covers 13 residues.

This chain links TRBV5-1 with TRBJ2-7, with TRBD2 identical over 9 bases. V dropped 0 bases and J dropped 6; count of bases not matched to a gene: 7. The CDR3 runs 15 residues. Per the germline V gene, CDR1 is SGHRS and CDR2 is YFSETQ. Written as DNA, the CDR3 is TGCGCCAGCAGCTTGGTGGGTAGCGGGAGTCTCGAGCAGTACTTC. Translated, it gives CASSLVGSGSLEQYF. Variable domain in full (rest from reference TRBV5-1 and TRBJ2-7): KAGVTQTPRYLIKTRGQQVTLSCSPISGHRSVSWYQQTPGQGLQFLFEYFSETQRNKGNFPGRFSGRQFSNSRSEMNVSTLELGDSALYLCASSLVGSGSLEQYFGPGTRLTVT.

This clone was recorded once. The chain recombines TRBV7-2 with TRBJ2-7; the D gene is possibly TRBD1 (9 bases). CDR1 and CDR2 (germline): SGHTA, FQGNSA. The CDR3 is 17 residues long. The ends were cut back, 4 bases at V and 2 bases at J, with 21 bases in the middle. CDR3 nucleotides: TGTGCCAGCAGCTCAAGCCGGGGGGGACAGGGCCCCTACGAGCAGTACTTC. It is translated as CASSSSRGGQGPYEQYF.

The gene calls are TRBV5-6 and TRBJ2-3; TRBD2 matches at 7 bases. The length of the CDR3 is 16 residues. CDR1 SGHDT and CDR2 YYEEEE come from the germline V gene. Trimming took 0 bases from V and 4 from J; bases not matched to a gene: 8. The CDR3 protein is CASSLGGRGEPDTQYF. Written as DNA, the CDR3 is TGTGCCAGCAGCTTGGGCGGGAGAGGAGAGCCAGATACGCAGTATTTT.

The chain carries TRBV6-1 and TRBJ2-7; tentatively, D is TRBD1 (5 bases). This CDR3 is 13 amino acids long. Germline CDR1 reads MNHNS; CDR2 reads SASEGT. V shed 3 bases and J shed 7 bases, with 13 bases lying between them. The CDR3 protein is CASSDTAGREQYF. CDR3 bases: TGTGCCAGCAGTGATACGGCAGGGCGAGAGCAGTACTTC.

V usage is TRBV30 and J usage is TRBJ2-7; TRBD1 aligns across 10 bases. The CDR3 spans 13 residues. Germline V gene data show CDR1 as GTSNPN and CDR2 as SVGIG (reference sequence). The V gene end was trimmed by 2 bases and the J gene end by 3 bases; junction bases not matched to a gene: 1. The CDR3 loop is CAWSRDRGYEQYF. The DNA of the CDR3 is TGTGCCTGGAGTCGGGACAGGGGCTACGAGCAGTACTTC. Complete variable domain (other parts from reference TRBV30 and TRBJ2-7): SQTIHQWPATLVQPVGSPLSLECTVEGTSNPNLYWYRQAAGRGLQLLFYSVGIGQISSEVPQNLSASRPQDRQFILSSKKLLLSDSGFYLCAWSRDRGYEQYFGPGTRLTVT.